One and the same sample provided the 21 T cell receptor beta chains below, sequenced in a study of CD8+CD57+ T cells in acquired aplastic anemia. Flow cytometry had shown expanded CD8+CD57+ cells in the patients chosen for sequencing. TCR beta VDJ and CDR3 profiles were obtained from a genomic DNA template. MiXCR, run by TCRdb on the reads, gives a single entry per CDR3 protein. The sample consists of over 150,000 distinct CDR3 sequences, roughly 60% of them appearing once. The sequencing input was sorted CD4+, CD8+, or CD8+CD57+ T cells (not recorded which) from PBMCs. These receptors were taken from a human donor with aplastic anemia.

Worth noting for this clonotype: At one boundary the junction diverges from the germline segment, which might be a read error. V usage is TRBV2 and J usage is TRBJ2-6, with D possibly being TRBD1 (5 bases). Germline CDR1 is SNHLY and CDR2 is FYNNEI. The CDR3 is made up of 13 amino acids. CDR3: CASSDVGVNVLTF. The DNA of the CDR3 is TGTGCCAGCAGTGACGTAGGGGTCAACGTCCTGACTTTC.

In the case of this clonotype: A read error may explain this, as a much larger clone is one base away. J is TRBJ2-7 and V is TRBV6-2 or TRBV6-3, with 11 positions matching TRBD1. The length of the CDR3 is 16 residues. Germline-derived CDR1 and CDR2 are MNHEY and SVGEGT. This CDR3 is CASSYDYGQGAYERYF. The CDR3 DNA is TGTGCCAGCAGTTACGACTATGGACAGGGGGCCTACGAGCGGTACTTC.

The rearrangement links TRBV15 to TRBJ2-6; maybe TRBD2 (6 bases). The length of the CDR3 is 16 residues. Trimming removed 1 base from V and 4 bases from J, with 11 bases in between. Per the germline V gene, CDR1 is LNHNV and CDR2 is YYDKDF (reference sequence). In nucleotides, the CDR3 is TGTGCCACCAGCAGAGCAGGGAGGAGAGGGGCCAACGTCCTGACTTTC. Its protein product is CATSRAGRRGANVLTF.

Details on this clonotype: The junction does not match germline at one end; this may be a read error. The genes are TRBV7-9 and TRBJ2-7; D possibly corresponds to TRBD1 (6 bases). The CDR3 extends over 14 amino acids. Germline assignment: CDR1 SEHNR and CDR2 FQNEAQ (reference sequence). The CDR3 loop reads CASSSRGRGYEQHF. DNA for the CDR3: TGTGCCAGCAGCTCCCGGGGCAGGGGCTACGAGCAGCACTTC.

With regard to this clonotype: At one end, the junction sequence differs from germline, possibly due to a read error. The rearrangement uses TRBV7-8 and TRBJ2-1, with 8 bases that match TRBD2. CDR3 length: 17 amino acids. Germline lookup yields CDR1 SGHVS and CDR2 FQNEAQ. The CDR3 region is CASSQEPGGLGRNEQFF. The CDR3 DNA is TGCGCCAGCAGCCAAGAACCGGGGGGACTAGGCCGCAATGAGCAGTTCTTC.

The V and J genes are TRBV10-3 and TRBJ2-3; TRBD2 matches at 7 bases. CDR3 length: 14 residues. CDR1 is ENHRY and CDR2 is SYGVKD in the germline V gene. V lost 6 bases and J lost 4; bases outside the gene matches: 7. CDR3 sequence (DNA): TGTGCCATCAGGGCCGGACTAGACGCAGATACGCAGTATTTT. Translation gives CAIRAGLDADTQYF.

The J gene is TRBJ1-1, the V gene TRBV7-9, with 7 bases fitting TRBD1. Germline V gene lookup returns CDR1 SEHNR and CDR2 FQNEAQ (reference sequence). The CDR3 loop spans 15 amino acids. The V gene end was trimmed by 4 bases and the J gene end by 7 bases; junction bases not matched to a gene: 12. CDR3 sequence reads: CASSSTGTMDNEAFF. CDR3 bases: TGTGCCAGCAGCTCGACAGGGACAATGGACAATGAAGCTTTCTTT.

Many counts were recorded for this clonotype. CDR3 in DNA: TGTGCCAGCAGCGTAGAATTCGGAGGGGCAGAGTCCTATGGCTACACCTTC. Translated: CASSVEFGGAESYGYTF. The chain combines TRBV9 with TRBJ1-2, with D possibly matching TRBD1 (5 bases). CDR1 SGDLS and CDR2 YYNGEE come from the germline V gene. This CDR3 comprises 17 residues. V lost 0 bases and J 4 bases, leaving 19 bases between the germline ends.

This chain joins TRBV7-2 and TRBJ1-2; D is ambiguous. The germline V and J ends were trimmed by 1 base and 4 bases, with 7 bases remaining between them. CDR3 length: 13 residues. Germline values: CDR1 SGHTA, CDR2 FQGNSA. CDR3 loop: CASSLEPVYGYTF. Written as DNA, the CDR3 is TGTGCCAGCAGCTTAGAACCGGTCTATGGCTACACCTTC.

The chain has TRBV10-3 and TRBJ1-4; D is uncertain. Trimming left V 2 bases short and J 7 bases short, with 11 bases between. The length of the CDR3 is 14 residues. Germline-derived CDR1 and CDR2 are ENHRY and SYGVKD. The CDR3 here is CAISEDKGTEKLFF. The CDR3 DNA reads TGTGCCATCAGTGAGGACAAGGGTACTGAAAAACTGTTTTTT.

The chain is built from TRBV20-1 and TRBJ1-5; 7 bases fit TRBD1. Trimming cost V 8 bases and J 0 bases; bases outside gene matches: 13. CDR3 length: 16 residues. Per the germline V gene, CDR1 is DFQATT and CDR2 is SNEGSKA (reference sequence). In DNA form, the CDR3 reads TGCAGTTCTGGCCGGGACAGTATTATTAGCAATCAGCCCCAGCATTTT. Residues: CSSGRDSIISNQPQHF.

This CDR3 reads CAISPTGTANEKLFF. For the CDR3, the DNA is TGTGCCATCAGCCCGACCGGGACAGCTAATGAAAAACTGTTTTTT. This rearrangement joins TRBV10-3 to TRBJ1-4, with 7 bases identical to TRBD1. Trimming took 6 bases from V and 3 from J; bases not matched to a gene: 7. CDR1 ENHRY and CDR2 SYGVKD come from the germline V gene. The length of the CDR3 is 15 residues.

This chain links TRBV7-8 with TRBJ2-7, with D maybe TRBD2 (6 bases). The CDR3 contains 15 residues. From germline, CDR1 is SGHVS and CDR2 FQNEAQ. V was shortened by 2 bases and J by 0 bases, with 11 bases between the two germline ends. This chain's CDR3 is CASSLTSTASYEQYF. The CDR3, as DNA: TGTGCCAGCAGCTTAACTAGCACTGCCTCCTACGAGCAGTACTTC.

The V gene is TRBV10-3, the J gene TRBJ2-5, with a possible D match to TRBD2 (5 bases). Germline V gives CDR1 ENHRY, CDR2 SYGVKD. The CDR3 has 14 residues. V lost 8 bases and J 2 bases, leaving 15 bases between the germline ends. The CDR3 sequence is CAISRGLDQETQYF. CDR3 nucleotide sequence: TGTGCCATCTCGCGAGGACTCGATCAAGAGACCCAGTACTTC.

This clonotype occurred a few times. V and J are TRBV10-2 and TRBJ1-2; D is unresolved. The CDR3 consists of 12 residues. Germline V gene data show CDR1 as WSHSY and CDR2 as SAAADI. V lost 3 bases, J lost 4 bases, and 6 bases lay in between. The CDR3, as DNA: TGCGCCAGCAGTGAACCTTCCTATGGCTACACCTTC. Translated, it gives CASSEPSYGYTF.

The chain joins TRBV24-1 to TRBJ2-2, with TRBD1 matching over 7 bases. CDR1 is KGHDR and CDR2 is SFDVKD in the germline V gene. This CDR3 is 17 amino acids long. V was clipped by 5 bases and J by 0 bases; unmatched bases: 8. CDR3 in amino acids: CATSGRGTLPNTGELFF. As DNA, the CDR3 is TGTGCCACCAGTGGCAGGGGGACACTTCCGAACACCGGGGAGCTGTTTTTT.

This clonotype was detected a few times. V is TRBV20-1 and J is TRBJ2-7, with D perhaps matching TRBD1 (6 bases). V lost 0 bases to trimming and J lost 2 bases, with 14 bases between them. The CDR3 is 15 amino acids. In germline, CDR1 is DFQATT, CDR2 SNEGSKA (reference sequence). The CDR3 is CSARDPGRGTYEQYF. The CDR3 nucleotides read TGCAGTGCTAGAGATCCCGGCAGGGGAACCTACGAGCAGTACTTC.

This clonotype was counted ten times or more. The chain uses TRBV19 and TRBJ2-7; TRBD1 matches at 8 bases. The trim removed 5 bases at V and 4 bases at J, leaving 10 bases unmatched. The CDR3 runs to 15 residues. Germline V gene sequence: CDR1 LNHDA, CDR2 SQIVND (reference sequence). The CDR3 nucleotides read TGTGCCAGTAGTTCCCCGGGACAGGCCCTTTACGAGCAGTACTTC. Amino acid sequence: CASSSPGQALYEQYF.

The chain uses TRBV2 and TRBJ1-2; D gene ambiguous. Germline assignment: CDR1 SNHLY and CDR2 FYNNEI. This CDR3 is 14 amino acids long. V was trimmed by 6 bases and J by 0 bases, leaving 11 bases between them. The DNA of the CDR3 is TGTGCCAGCAGGGAACCGACGGCTAACTATGGCTACACCTTC. Amino acids: CASREPTANYGYTF.

This clonotype was counted at least ten times. The J gene is TRBJ1-1, the V gene TRBV11-2; no firm D call. CDR3 length: 13 amino acids. V lost 5 bases to trimming and J lost 6 bases, with 13 bases between them. Germline assignment: CDR1 SGHAT and CDR2 FQNNGV. In DNA, the CDR3 is TGTGCCAGCAGCAGCTCCTCCCCTGCTGAAGCTTTCTTT. Residues: CASSSSSPAEAFF.

The chain is built from TRBV15 and TRBJ1-5; 8 positions match TRBD1. CDR1 and CDR2 (germline): LNHNV, YYDKDF (reference sequence). The CDR3 runs to 15 residues. Unmatched junction bases numbered 4, after V lost 0 bases and J lost 6 bases. The CDR3 spells CATSRDDRGSQPQHF. The DNA of the CDR3 is TGTGCCACCAGCAGAGATGACAGGGGAAGTCAGCCCCAGCATTTT.